This TCR beta chain was found in a study of cytomegalovirus exposure and HLA in healthy donors. The PCR made use of 60 Vbeta and 13 Jbeta primers. Sequencing was performed with immunoSEQ multiplex PCR; in TCRdb, only in-frame clones are kept and a portion is missing. The sample carries 150,000 to 200,000 clones, 70% to 90% recorded once. Germline CDR1 KGHSH, CDR2 LQKENI. This CDR3 comprises 17 residues. V shed 3 bases and J 4 bases; nucleotides not matched to a gene: 8. Sequencing was carried out using PBMCs. The clonotype comes from a man under 40 in good health and CMV-seropositive. The rearrangement joins TRBV18 to TRBJ2-2; TRBD1 agrees at 10 bases. The CDR3 here is CASSPTAWDRGTGELFF. The CDR3 DNA reads TGTGCCAGCTCACCCACCGCGTGGGACAGGGGCACCGGGGAGCTGTTTTTT.